The text below deals with one T cell receptor beta chain. Its target is not known. Germline loops: CDR1 ENHRY, CDR2 SYGVKD. Trimming stripped 0 bases from V and 0 bases from J, with 2 bases between. The CDR3 is made up of 14 amino acids. This entry belongs to a study of T-cell memory formation after mild COVID-19. Sample barcodes and UMIs were carried by the TCR alpha and TCR beta cDNA libraries that 5'RACE generated with constant-segment primers. MiXCR, run by TCRdb on the 5' RACE reads, gives a single entry per CDR3 protein. The sample lists about 560,000 distinct CDR3 sequences, about a sixth occurring once. Overall study results and limits: In second-wave clones peaking day 37, SARS-CoV-2 specificity remained unconfirmed. There was a balanced CD4/CD8 profile in clones contracting day 15 to 85, and later expanders leaned CD4+.

The chain has TRBV10-3 and TRBJ2-2, with D hard to call. Material: PBMCs or a T cell subset sorted from them (not recorded which). The TCR originated in an adult woman who had mild COVID-19 (a few samples of this study predate the infection). Cell type and time point are not known. CDR3 sequence: CAISESTNTGELFF. In DNA form, the CDR3 reads TGTGCCATCAGTGAGTCTACGAACACCGGGGAGCTGTTTTTT.